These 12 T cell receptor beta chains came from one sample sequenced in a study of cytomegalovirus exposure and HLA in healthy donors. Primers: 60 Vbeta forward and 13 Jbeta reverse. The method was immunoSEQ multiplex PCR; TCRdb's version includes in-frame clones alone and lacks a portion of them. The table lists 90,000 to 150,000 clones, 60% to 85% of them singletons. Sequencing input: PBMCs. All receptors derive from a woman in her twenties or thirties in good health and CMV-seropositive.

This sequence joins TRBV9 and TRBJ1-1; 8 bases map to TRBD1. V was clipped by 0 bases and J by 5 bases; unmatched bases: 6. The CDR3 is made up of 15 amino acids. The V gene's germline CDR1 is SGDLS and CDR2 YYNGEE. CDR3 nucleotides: TGTGCCAGCAGCGTAGGACAGGGGATTTTAACTGAAGCTTTCTTT. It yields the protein CASSVGQGILTEAFF.

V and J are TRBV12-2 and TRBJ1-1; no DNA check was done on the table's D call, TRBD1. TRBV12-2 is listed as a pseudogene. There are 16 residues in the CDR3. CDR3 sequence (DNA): TGTGCAAGTCGCTCCTTGCCCCAGTACATGAACACTGAAGCTTTCTTT. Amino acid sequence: CASRSLPQYMNTEAFF.

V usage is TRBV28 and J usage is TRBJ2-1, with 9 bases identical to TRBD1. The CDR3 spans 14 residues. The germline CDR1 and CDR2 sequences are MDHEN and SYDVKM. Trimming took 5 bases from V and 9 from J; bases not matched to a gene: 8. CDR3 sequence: CASSPWTGEREQFF. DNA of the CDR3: TGTGCCAGCAGTCCCTGGACAGGGGAGCGTGAGCAGTTCTTC.

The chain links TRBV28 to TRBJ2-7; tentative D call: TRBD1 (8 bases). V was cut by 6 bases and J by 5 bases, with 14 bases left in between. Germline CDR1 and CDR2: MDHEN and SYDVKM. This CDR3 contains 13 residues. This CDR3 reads CASRWTGRDEQYF. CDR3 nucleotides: TGTGCCAGCAGATGGACAGGGAGGGACGAGCAGTACTTC. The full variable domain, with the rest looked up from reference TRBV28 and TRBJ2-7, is DVKVTQSSRYLVKRTGEKVFLECVQDMDHENMFWYRQDPGLGLRLIYFSYDVKMKEKGDIPEGYSVSREKKERFSLILESASTNQTSMYLCASRWTGRDEQYFGPGTRLTVT.

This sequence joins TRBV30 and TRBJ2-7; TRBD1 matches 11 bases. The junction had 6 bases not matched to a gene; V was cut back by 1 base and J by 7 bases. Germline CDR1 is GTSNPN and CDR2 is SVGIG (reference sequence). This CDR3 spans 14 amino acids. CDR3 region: CAWSAGTGGREQYF. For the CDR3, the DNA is TGTGCCTGGAGTGCCGGGACAGGGGGTAGGGAGCAGTACTTC. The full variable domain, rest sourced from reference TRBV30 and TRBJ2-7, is SQTIHQWPATLVQPVGSPLSLECTVEGTSNPNLYWYRQAAGRGLQLLFYSVGIGQISSEVPQNLSASRPQDRQFILSSKKLLLSDSGFYLCAWSAGTGGREQYFGPGTRLTVT.

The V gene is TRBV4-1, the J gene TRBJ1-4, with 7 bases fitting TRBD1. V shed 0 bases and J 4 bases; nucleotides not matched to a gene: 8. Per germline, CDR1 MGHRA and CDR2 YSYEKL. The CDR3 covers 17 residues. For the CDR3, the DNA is TGCGCCAGCAGCCAAGATTACGCGGGACAGATTAATGAAAAACTGTTTTTT. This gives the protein CASSQDYAGQINEKLFF.

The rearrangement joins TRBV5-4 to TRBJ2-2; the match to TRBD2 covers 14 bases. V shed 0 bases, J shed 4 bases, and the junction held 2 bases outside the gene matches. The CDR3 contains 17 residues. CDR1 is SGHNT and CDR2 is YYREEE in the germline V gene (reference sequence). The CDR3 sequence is CASSLGGLAGVTGELFF. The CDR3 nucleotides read TGTGCCAGCAGCTTGGGGGGACTAGCGGGGGTCACCGGGGAGCTGTTTTTT.

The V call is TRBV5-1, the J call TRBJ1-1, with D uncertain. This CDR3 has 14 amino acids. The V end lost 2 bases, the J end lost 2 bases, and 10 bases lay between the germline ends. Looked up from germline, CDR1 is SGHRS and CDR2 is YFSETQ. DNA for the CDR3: TGCGCCAGCAGCTTAACACAAATTAACACTGAAGCTTTCTTT. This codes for CASSLTQINTEAFF.

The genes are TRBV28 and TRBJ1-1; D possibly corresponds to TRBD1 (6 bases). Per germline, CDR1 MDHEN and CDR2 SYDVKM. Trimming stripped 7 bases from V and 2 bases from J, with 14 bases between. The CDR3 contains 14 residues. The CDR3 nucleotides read TGTGCCAGCACACTCCTGGACAGTAACACTGAAGCTTTCTTT. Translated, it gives CASTLLDSNTEAFF.

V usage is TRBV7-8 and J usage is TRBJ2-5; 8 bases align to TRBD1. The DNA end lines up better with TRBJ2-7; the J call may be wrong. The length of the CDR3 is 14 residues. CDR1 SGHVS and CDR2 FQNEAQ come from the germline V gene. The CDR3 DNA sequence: TGTGCCAGCAGCTGGACAGGGCGTGGGTACGAGCAGTACTTC. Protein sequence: CASSWTGRGYEQYF.

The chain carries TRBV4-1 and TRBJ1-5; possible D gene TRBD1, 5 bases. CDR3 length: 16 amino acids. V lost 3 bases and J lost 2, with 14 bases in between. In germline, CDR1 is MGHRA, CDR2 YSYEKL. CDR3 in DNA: TGCGCCAGCAGCCATCCCGACAGTTCAGGCAATCAGCCCCAGCATTTT. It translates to CASSHPDSSGNQPQHF.

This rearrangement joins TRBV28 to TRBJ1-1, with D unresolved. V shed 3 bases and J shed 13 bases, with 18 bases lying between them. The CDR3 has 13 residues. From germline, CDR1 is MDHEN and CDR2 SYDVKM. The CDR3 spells CASSFRRSGVGFF. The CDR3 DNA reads TGTGCCAGCAGTTTTAGACGGTCGGGTGTGGGTTTCTTT.